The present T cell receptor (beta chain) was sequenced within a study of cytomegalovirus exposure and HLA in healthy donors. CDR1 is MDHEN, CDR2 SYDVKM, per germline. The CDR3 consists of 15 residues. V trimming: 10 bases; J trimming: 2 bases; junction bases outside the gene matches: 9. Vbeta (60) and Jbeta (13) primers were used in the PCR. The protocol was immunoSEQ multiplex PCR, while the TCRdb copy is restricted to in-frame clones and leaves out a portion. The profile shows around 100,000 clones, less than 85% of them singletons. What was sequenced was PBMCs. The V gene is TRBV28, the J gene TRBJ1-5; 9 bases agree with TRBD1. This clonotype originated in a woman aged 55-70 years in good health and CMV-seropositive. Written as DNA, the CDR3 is TGTGCCACCCTTGACAGGGGGTGGCGCAATCAGCCCCAGCATTTT. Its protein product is CATLDRGWRNQPQHF.